The 20 T cell receptor beta chains below were found in one sample sequenced in a study of cytomegalovirus exposure and HLA in healthy donors. Amplification used 60 Vbeta primers and 13 Jbeta primers. Sequencing was performed with immunoSEQ multiplex PCR; in TCRdb, only in-frame clones are kept and a portion is missing. The sample shows 150,000 or so clones, around 77% of them seen only once. The sample comprised PBMCs. Receptors originate from a woman in her twenties or thirties in good health and CMV-seronegative.

This sequence joins TRBV7-9 and TRBJ2-7; 9 nucleotides line up with TRBD2. J lost 7 bases, V lost 5 bases, and 9 bases had no gene match. This CDR3 has 14 amino acids. Germline values: CDR1 SEHNR, CDR2 FQNEAQ (reference sequence). Here the CDR3 reads CASSPNRGLAEQYF. CDR3 nucleotide sequence: TGTGCCAGCAGCCCCAATCGAGGACTAGCGGAGCAGTACTTC.

This clone was recorded a few times. This chain links TRBV14 with TRBJ1-2, with TRBD1 matching over 9 bases. J lost 4 bases, V lost 4 bases, and 7 bases had no gene match. CDR3 length equals 15 residues. CDR1 SGHDN and CDR2 FVKESK come from the germline V gene. CDR3: CASSPGTGISYGYTF. CDR3 DNA: TGTGCCAGCAGCCCGGGGACAGGGATTAGCTATGGCTACACCTTC.

The chain recombines TRBV7-3 with TRBJ1-1; no clear D. The V end lost 5 bases, the J end lost 5 bases, and 12 bases lay between the germline ends. This CDR3 comprises 13 residues. Germline V gives CDR1 SGHTA, CDR2 FQGTGA. As DNA, the CDR3 is TGTGCCAGCAGCGTCCGGGGAGGAACTGAAGCTTTCTTT. Translation: CASSVRGGTEAFF.

This rearrangement joins TRBV5-1 to TRBJ2-2; possibly TRBD2 for D (5 bases). The CDR3 has 14 amino acids. Germline V lookup: CDR1 SGHRS, CDR2 YFSETQ. The V end lost 1 base, the J end lost 6 bases, and 10 bases lay between the germline ends. As DNA, the CDR3 is TGCGCCAGCAGCTTGTATGAGGGCGCCGGGGAGCTGTTTTTT. Translation gives CASSLYEGAGELFF.

The genes are TRBV6-6 and TRBJ2-2; the D is unclear. The CDR3 runs to 14 residues. Germline-derived CDR1 and CDR2 are MNHNY and SVGAGI (reference sequence). The V end was cut by 6 bases, the J end by 4 bases, with 12 bases between. The CDR3 protein is CASRGPLFTGELFF. CDR3 DNA: TGTGCCAGCAGGGGCCCGCTCTTCACCGGGGAGCTGTTTTTT.

The chain carries TRBV7-2 and TRBJ2-1; 8 positions agree with TRBD2. The V gene end was trimmed by 4 bases and the J gene end by 6 bases; junction bases not matched to a gene: 8. The CDR3 covers 15 residues. From germline, CDR1 is SGHTA and CDR2 FQGNSA. The CDR3 loop reads CASSSQRGGINEQFF. CDR3 coding DNA: TGTGCCAGCAGCTCCCAACGGGGGGGCATCAATGAGCAGTTCTTC.

DNA for the CDR3: TGTGCCAGCAGTTTATTTGGCGGTCATCGAGGGTACGAGCAGTACTTC. Translation: CASSLFGGHRGYEQYF. J is TRBJ2-7 and V is TRBV27, with D possibly TRBD2 on 5 matching bases. This CDR3 contains 16 residues. The germline gives CDR1 MNHEY, CDR2 SMNVEV (reference sequence). V was cut by 1 base and J by 4 bases, with 17 bases left in between.

V usage is TRBV9 and J usage is TRBJ2-2, with TRBD2 matching over 9 bases. V lost 0 bases and J lost 6; bases outside the gene matches: 15. CDR3 length equals 19 residues. Germline V CDR1 and CDR2: SGDLS, YYNGEE. As DNA, the CDR3 is TGTGCCAGCAGCGTAGACGGGTGGTGGGTAGCGGGGGCCGCCGGGGAGCTGTTTTTT. Its translation: CASSVDGWWVAGAAGELFF. The full variable domain, completed using reference TRBV9 and TRBJ2-2, is DSGVTQTPKHLITATGQRVTLRCSPRSGDLSVYWYQQSLDQGLQFLIQYYNGEERAKGNILERFSAQQFPDLHSELNLSSLELGDSALYFCASSVDGWWVAGAAGELFFGEGSRLTVL.

This chain links TRBV2 with TRBJ2-5, with D hard to call. Germline loops: CDR1 SNHLY, CDR2 FYNNEI. Trimming left V 5 bases short and J 0 bases short, with 7 bases between. The CDR3 contains 13 residues. For the CDR3, the DNA is TGTGCCAGCAGTCTAGAGTACCAAGAGACCCAGTACTTC. Its translation: CASSLEYQETQYF.

The CDR3 is CALIHGTSRNQQFF. CDR3 coding DNA: TGTGCCCTCATCCACGGGACTAGTCGTAATCAGCAGTTCTTC. The V and J genes are TRBV30 and TRBJ2-1; 8 nucleotides line up with TRBD2. Trimming took 8 bases from V and 11 from J; bases not matched to a gene: 17. Germline CDR1 GTSNPN, CDR2 SVGIG (reference sequence). The CDR3 contains 14 residues.

This clone was observed a single time. The chain carries TRBV4-1 and TRBJ1-4, with D unresolved. The V end was cut by 4 bases, the J end by 0 bases, with 6 bases between. Germline CDR1 MGHRA, CDR2 YSYEKL. The CDR3 is 14 amino acids. CDR3 protein: CASSRAATNEKLFF. CDR3 nucleotides: TGCGCCAGCAGCCGCGCGGCAACTAATGAAAAACTGTTTTTT.

The CDR3 loop reads CASSTHRDMGTEAFF. The CDR3 nucleotides are TGTGCCAGCTCAACTCACAGGGACATGGGCACTGAAGCTTTCTTT. The chain carries TRBV18 and TRBJ1-1; D may be TRBD1 (6 bases). V was cut by 5 bases and J by 4 bases, with 17 bases left in between. Germline CDR1 reads KGHSH; CDR2 reads LQKENI. The CDR3 has 15 residues.

V usage is TRBV5-1 and J usage is TRBJ2-2; TRBD2 agrees at 8 bases. V trimming: 0 bases; J trimming: 7 bases; junction bases outside the gene matches: 11. CDR1 SGHRS and CDR2 YFSETQ come from the germline V gene. CDR3 length: 17 residues. The CDR3 coding sequence is TGCGCCAGCAGCTTGGCTATCGGGGGGGCCGCGAACGGGGAGCTGTTTTTT. The encoded protein is CASSLAIGGAANGELFF. Supplemented by reference TRBV5-1 and TRBJ2-2, the full variable domain reads KAGVTQTPRYLIKTRGQQVTLSCSPISGHRSVSWYQQTPGQGLQFLFEYFSETQRNKGNFPGRFSGRQFSNSRSEMNVSTLELGDSALYLCASSLAIGGAANGELFFGEGSRLTVL.

The V call is TRBV28, the J call TRBJ1-5; no reliable D call. The CDR3 covers 15 residues. Germline loops: CDR1 MDHEN, CDR2 SYDVKM. Trimming shortened V by 1 base and J by 3 bases, and 10 bases separated the two germline ends. The CDR3 DNA follows: TGTGCCAGCAGTTTATTTGGCAGGAACAATCAGCCCCAGCATTTT. This encodes CASSLFGRNNQPQHF.

The chain uses TRBV5-1 and TRBJ2-3; 9 bases align to TRBD2. CDR3 size: 15 residues. V gave up 1 base and J gave up 1 base; unmatched junction bases: 1. Germline V gene data show CDR1 as SGHRS and CDR2 as YFSETQ. CDR3 sequence reads: CASSLKRGGTDTQYF. DNA of the CDR3: TGCGCCAGCAGCTTGAAGCGGGGGGGCACAGATACGCAGTATTTT.

The rearrangement joins TRBV7-3 to TRBJ1-2; D is ambiguous. Germline V gene lookup returns CDR1 SGHTA and CDR2 FQGTGA. V lost 1 base and J 8 bases, leaving 11 bases between the germline ends. The CDR3 totals 13 residues. CDR3 in amino acids: CASSLSPQRGYTF. Here the CDR3 DNA reads TGTGCCAGCAGCTTAAGTCCCCAACGGGGCTACACCTTC.

This chain links TRBV20-1 with TRBJ1-2, with a possible D match to TRBD1 (5 bases). Trimming removed 3 bases at V and 8 bases at J, with 10 bases between. There are 11 residues in the CDR3. Germline CDR1 reads DFQATT; CDR2 reads SNEGSKA (reference sequence). The DNA for the CDR3 is TGCAGTGCTAGTCTCAGGGTCGGCTACACCTTC. Translating gives CSASLRVGYTF.

The V call is TRBV27, the J call TRBJ2-1, with D unresolved. The CDR3 consists of 14 residues. Germline CDR1 and CDR2: MNHEY and SMNVEV (reference sequence). Trimming took off 2 bases at V and 8 bases at J, with 13 bases between the two ends. The CDR3 nucleotides read TGTGCCAGCAGTTTAGGGTCGCGGCCCTATGAGCAGTTCTTC. Translated: CASSLGSRPYEQFF.

This clone has more than one count but fewer than ten. The chain links TRBV9 to TRBJ2-1; tentatively, D is TRBD1 (6 bases). The CDR3 has 14 amino acids. Germline assignment: CDR1 SGDLS and CDR2 YYNGEE. The ends were cut back, 2 bases at V and 6 bases at J, with 12 bases in the middle. In DNA form, the CDR3 reads TGTGCCAGCAGCGTCCCAGGGGTCGGCAATGAGCAGTTCTTC. This codes for CASSVPGVGNEQFF.

Worth noting for this clone: Other DNA sequences in the sample encode the same CDR3. The J gene is TRBJ1-5, the V gene TRBV7-9, with a possible D match to TRBD1 (5 bases). Germline V lookup: CDR1 SEHNR, CDR2 FQNEAQ (reference sequence). V was shortened by 3 bases and J by 3 bases, with 9 bases between the two germline ends. The CDR3 runs 14 residues. CDR3 in DNA: TGTGCCAGCAGCTTCGGACAACTCAATCAGCCCCAGCATTTT. Its protein is CASSFGQLNQPQHF.